This entry lists 6 T cell receptor beta chains sequenced from one sample in a study of cytomegalovirus exposure and HLA in healthy donors. The PCR ran on 60 Vbeta and 13 Jbeta primers. TCRdb keeps only in-frame clones here, not all; method: immunoSEQ multiplex PCR. This sample has about 200,000 clones; 82% occur once, and the top ten carry 6.5%. Sequencing used PBMCs. Every receptor here comes from a woman aged 45 to 65 in good health and CMV-seropositive.

This clone was found once. The chain uses TRBV7-9 and TRBJ2-5; 10 bases are a match to TRBD2. From germline, CDR1 is SEHNR and CDR2 FQNEAQ (reference sequence). V trimming: 5 bases; J trimming: 3 bases; junction bases outside the gene matches: 6. The CDR3 has 15 residues. CDR3 sequence reads: CASSTPSGGEETQYF. CDR3 nucleotides: TGTGCCAGCAGCACACCAAGCGGGGGGGAAGAGACCCAGTACTTC.

The chain links TRBV28 to TRBJ1-5, with 7 bases fitting TRBD1. The V and J ends lost 6 bases and 3 bases, in that order; junction bases with no gene match: 5. CDR1 and CDR2 from the germline V gene are MDHEN and SYDVKM. The CDR3 spans 14 residues. The CDR3 nucleotides read TGTGCCAGCAGAGGAACAGGGGACAATCAGCCCCAGCATTTT. It codes for CASRGTGDNQPQHF. Based on the CDR3 plus reference TRBV28 and TRBJ1-5, the full variable domain is DVKVTQSSRYLVKRTGEKVFLECVQDMDHENMFWYRQDPGLGLRLIYFSYDVKMKEKGDIPEGYSVSREKKERFSLILESASTNQTSMYLCASRGTGDNQPQHFGDGTRLSIL.

This clone has just a few counts. This sequence joins TRBV2 and TRBJ1-2; 9 nucleotides line up with TRBD1. Losses at the gene ends were 3 bases for V and 7 bases for J; bases not matched to a gene: 6. Germline lookup yields CDR1 SNHLY and CDR2 FYNNEI. CDR3 length: 14 amino acids. The CDR3 reads CASSEMGQGSGYTF. CDR3 nucleotides: TGTGCCAGCAGTGAGATGGGACAGGGAAGTGGCTACACCTTC.

This clone showed up just a few times. This rearrangement joins TRBV28 to TRBJ1-6; 9 bases are shared with TRBD1. The V gene's germline CDR1 is MDHEN and CDR2 SYDVKM. The V and J ends lost 6 bases and 10 bases, in that order; junction bases with no gene match: 7. The CDR3 sequence is 14 residues long. The CDR3 protein is CASREGTGLSPLHF. The DNA of the CDR3 is TGTGCCAGCAGGGAAGGGACAGGGTTATCACCCCTCCACTTT.

About this clone itself: Within the sample, other DNA sequences also encode this same CDR3. This chain uses TRBV7-9 with TRBJ1-1; 8 bases align to TRBD1. CDR1 is SEHNR, CDR2 FQNEAQ, per germline (reference sequence). J lost 8 bases, V lost 1 base, and 0 bases had no gene match. CDR3 length equals 12 residues. The CDR3 DNA reads as TGTGCCAGCAGCTTAGGACAGGGGGAAGCTTTCTTT. Protein sequence: CASSLGQGEAFF.

This chain joins TRBV5-8 and TRBJ2-3, with 7 bases that match TRBD2. The V gene end was trimmed by 0 bases and the J gene end by 10 bases; junction bases not matched to a gene: 5. From germline, CDR1 is SGHTS and CDR2 YDEGEE. The CDR3 has 13 residues. CDR3 sequence reads: CASSLDWTSAQYF. CDR3 in DNA: TGTGCCAGCAGCTTGGATTGGACTAGTGCGCAGTATTTT.